What follows is one T cell receptor (beta chain) and its context. This CDR3 has 14 amino acids. Between the trimmed V and J ends, which lost 8 bases and 1 base, there was a span of 14 bases. Germline CDR1 is ENHRY and CDR2 is SYGVKD. Random-hexamer reverse transcription was applied to roughly 0.5 to 1 ug RNA. MiXCR was run by TCRdb on the immunoSEQ multiplex PCR reads, yielding one entry per CDR3 protein. The sample has 180,000 or so distinct CDR3 sequences, around 95% seen once. The sample comes from a study of CD8 T cells in Susac syndrome. The chain has TRBV10-3 and TRBJ1-1, with D perhaps matching TRBD1 (5 bases). Sequencing was done on a sample of CD4+ T cells from PBMCs. The receptor's source is a human donor with multiple sclerosis. CDR3 loop: CAIRLGPSNTEAFF. The CDR3 DNA is TGTGCCATCCGCCTGGGACCGTCGAACACTGAAGCTTTCTTT.